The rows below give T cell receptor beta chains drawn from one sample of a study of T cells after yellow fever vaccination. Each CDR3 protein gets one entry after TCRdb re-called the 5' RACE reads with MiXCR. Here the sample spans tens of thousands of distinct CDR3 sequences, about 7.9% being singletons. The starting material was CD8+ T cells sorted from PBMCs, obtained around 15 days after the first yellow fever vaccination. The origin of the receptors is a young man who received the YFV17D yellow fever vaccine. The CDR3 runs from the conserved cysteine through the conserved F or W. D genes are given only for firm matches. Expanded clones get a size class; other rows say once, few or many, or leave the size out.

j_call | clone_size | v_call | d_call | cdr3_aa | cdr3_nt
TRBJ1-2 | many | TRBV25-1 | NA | CASSEDWTAGYTF | TGTGCCAGCAGTGAAGATTGGACAGCCGGCTACACCTTC
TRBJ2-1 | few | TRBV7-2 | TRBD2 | CASSFWAGGNEQFF | TGTGCCAGCAGCTTTTGGGCGGGGGGAAATGAGCAGTTCTTC
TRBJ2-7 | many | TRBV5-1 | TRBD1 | CASSLASQGANEQYF | TGCGCCAGCAGCTTGGCCTCTCAGGGGGCCAACGAGCAGTACTTC
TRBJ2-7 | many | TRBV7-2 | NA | CASSLMGSFYEQYF | TGTGCCAGCAGCTTAATGGGCAGCTTCTACGAGCAGTACTTC
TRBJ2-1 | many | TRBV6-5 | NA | CASSYSPFGANEQFF | TGTGCCAGCAGTTACAGCCCGTTTGGGGCCAATGAGCAGTTCTTC
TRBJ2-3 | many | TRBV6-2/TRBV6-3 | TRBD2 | CASSLTSGGALADTQYF | TGTGCCAGCAGCCTCACTAGCGGGGGGGCCCTCGCAGATACGCAGTATTTT
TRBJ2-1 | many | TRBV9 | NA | CATAMGAANNEQFF | TGTGCCACCGCGATGGGGGCGGCTAACAATGAGCAGTTCTTC
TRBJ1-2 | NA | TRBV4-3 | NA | CASSQAPRAAPDGYTF | TGCGCCAGCAGCCAAGCGCCGCGGGCCGCGCCTGATGGCTACACCTTC
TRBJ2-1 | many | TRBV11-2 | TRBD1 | CASSLVGGQVYNEQFF | TGTGCCAGCAGCTTAGTTGGGGGACAGGTTTACAATGAGCAGTTCTTC
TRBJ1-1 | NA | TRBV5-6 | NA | CASSWWGAYTEAFF | TGTGCCAGCAGCTGGTGGGGAGCGTACACTGAAGCTTTCTTT
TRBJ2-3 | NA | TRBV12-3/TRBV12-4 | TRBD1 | CASSPPDRPDTQYF | TGTGCCAGCAGTCCCCCGGACAGGCCAGATACGCAGTATTTT
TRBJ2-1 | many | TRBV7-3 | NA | CASSLDAADNEQFF | TGTGCCAGCAGCTTGGATGCAGCGGACAATGAGCAGTTCTTC
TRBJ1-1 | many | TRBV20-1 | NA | CSARTVPPEAFF | TGCAGTGCTAGGACAGTTCCTCCTGAAGCTTTCTTT
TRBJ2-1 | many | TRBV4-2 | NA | CASSQEGSTSYNEQFF | TGTGCCAGCAGCCAAGAGGGATCTACCTCCTACAATGAGCAGTTCTTC
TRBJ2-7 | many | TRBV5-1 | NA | CASSLGDISGSHLPYEQYF | TGCGCCAGCAGCTTGGGCGACATTTCGGGATCCCACCTACCTTACGAGCAGTACTTC
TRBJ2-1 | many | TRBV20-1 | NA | CSARGTGHRSYNEQFF | TGCAGTGCTAGAGGAACGGGCCACCGCTCCTACAATGAGCAGTTCTTC
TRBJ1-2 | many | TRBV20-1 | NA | CSASGVDYYGYTF | TGCAGTGCTTCCGGGGTAGACTACTATGGCTACACCTTC
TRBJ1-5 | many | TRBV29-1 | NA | CSVATGLNQPQHF | TGCAGCGTGGCAACAGGGTTAAATCAGCCCCAGCATTTT
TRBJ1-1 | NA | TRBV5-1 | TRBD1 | CASSDRGQGNTEAFF | TGCGCCAGCAGTGACAGGGGGCAAGGGAACACTGAAGCTTTCTTT
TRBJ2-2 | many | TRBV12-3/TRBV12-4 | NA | CASSFGTLKRDTGELFF | TGTGCCAGCAGTTTTGGGACACTGAAAAGAGACACCGGGGAGCTGTTTTTT
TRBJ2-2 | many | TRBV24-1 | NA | CATTGGAANTGELFF | TGTGCCACCACGGGGGGCGCGGCGAACACCGGGGAGCTGTTTTTT
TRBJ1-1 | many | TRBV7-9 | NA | CASTRDGTFTEAFF | TGTGCCAGCACCCGGGACGGGACCTTCACTGAAGCTTTCTTT
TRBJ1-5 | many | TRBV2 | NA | CASSLNSNQPQHF | TGTGCCAGCAGTCTGAATAGCAATCAGCCCCAGCATTTT
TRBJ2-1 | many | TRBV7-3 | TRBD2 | CASSLSSGPYNEQFF | TGTGCCAGCAGCTTATCTAGCGGGCCATACAATGAGCAGTTCTTC
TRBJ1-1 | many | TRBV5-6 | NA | CASSLRGTEAFF | TGTGCCAGCAGCTTGAGGGGCACTGAAGCTTTCTTT
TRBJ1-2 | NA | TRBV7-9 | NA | CASSRGETAYGYTF | TGTGCCAGCAGCCGAGGCGAGACAGCATATGGCTACACCTTC
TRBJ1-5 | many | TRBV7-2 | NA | CASSFMTVEFNQPQHF | TGTGCCAGCAGCTTCATGACAGTGGAGTTCAATCAGCCCCAGCATTTT
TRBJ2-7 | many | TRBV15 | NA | CATSGSRAYEQYF | TGTGCCACCAGCGGATCGAGGGCCTACGAGCAGTACTTC
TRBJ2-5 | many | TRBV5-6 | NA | CASSYELTETQYF | TGTGCCAGCAGCTACGAGCTAACGGAGACCCAGTACTTC
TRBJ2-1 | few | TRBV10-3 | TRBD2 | CAIKDSGGAGNEQFF | TGTGCCATCAAAGATAGCGGGGGGGCTGGCAATGAGCAGTTCTTC
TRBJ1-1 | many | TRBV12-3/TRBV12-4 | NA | CASSPTEMNTEAFF | TGTGCCAGCAGTCCTACAGAGATGAACACTGAAGCTTTCTTT
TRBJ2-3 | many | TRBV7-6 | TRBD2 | CASSLGTSGGARDTQYF | TGTGCCAGCAGCCTCGGGACTAGCGGGGGGGCAAGAGATACGCAGTATTTT
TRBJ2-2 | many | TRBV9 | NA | CASSARDSGGSTGELFF | TGTGCCAGCAGCGCGAGGGACTCCGGGGGATCAACCGGGGAGCTGTTTTTT
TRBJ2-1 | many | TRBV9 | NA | CASSGYGGANLNEQFF | TGTGCCAGCAGCGGCTACGGGGGCGCTAACCTCAATGAGCAGTTCTTC
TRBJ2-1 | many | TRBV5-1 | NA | CASSLGTSNEQFF | TGCGCCAGCAGCTTAGGGACAAGCAATGAGCAGTTCTTC
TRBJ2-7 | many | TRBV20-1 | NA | CSASPAGDYEQYF | TGCAGTGCTAGCCCGGCAGGGGATTACGAGCAGTACTTC
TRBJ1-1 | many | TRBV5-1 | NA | CASSLAGGGEAFF | TGCGCCAGCAGCTTGGCCGGGGGGGGTGAAGCTTTCTTT
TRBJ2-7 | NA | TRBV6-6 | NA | CAMVDRATYEQYF | TGTGCGATGGTAGACAGAGCGACCTACGAGCAGTACTTC
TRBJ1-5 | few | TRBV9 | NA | CASSVKAGVGQPQHF | TGTGCCAGCAGCGTAAAGGCAGGGGTAGGGCAGCCCCAGCATTTT